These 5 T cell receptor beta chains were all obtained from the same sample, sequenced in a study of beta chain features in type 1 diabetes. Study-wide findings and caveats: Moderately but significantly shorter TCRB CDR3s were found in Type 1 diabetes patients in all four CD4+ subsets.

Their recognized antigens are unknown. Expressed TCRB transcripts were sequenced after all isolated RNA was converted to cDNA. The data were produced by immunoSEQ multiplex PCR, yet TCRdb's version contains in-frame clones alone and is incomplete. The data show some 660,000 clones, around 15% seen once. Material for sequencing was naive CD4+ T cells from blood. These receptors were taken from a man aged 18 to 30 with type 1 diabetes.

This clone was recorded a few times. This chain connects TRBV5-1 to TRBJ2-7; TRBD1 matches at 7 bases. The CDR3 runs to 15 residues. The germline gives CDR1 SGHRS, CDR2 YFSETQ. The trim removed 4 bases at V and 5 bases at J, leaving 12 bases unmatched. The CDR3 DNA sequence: TGCGCCAGCAGCATTATGGACAGGAGAAATAACGAGCAGTACTTC. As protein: CASSIMDRRNNEQYF.

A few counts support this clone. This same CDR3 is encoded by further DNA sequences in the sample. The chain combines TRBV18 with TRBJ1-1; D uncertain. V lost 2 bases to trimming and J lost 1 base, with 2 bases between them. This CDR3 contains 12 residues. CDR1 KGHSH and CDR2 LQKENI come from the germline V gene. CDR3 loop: CASSPGNTEAFF. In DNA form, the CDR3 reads TGTGCCAGCTCACCAGGGAACACTGAAGCTTTCTTT.

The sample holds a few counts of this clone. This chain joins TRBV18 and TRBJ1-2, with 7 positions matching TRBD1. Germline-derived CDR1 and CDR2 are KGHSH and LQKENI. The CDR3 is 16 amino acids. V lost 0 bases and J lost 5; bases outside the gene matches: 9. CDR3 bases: TGTGCCAGCTCACCACCGGCTTTGGGACAGCTATATGGCTACACCTTC. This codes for CASSPPALGQLYGYTF.

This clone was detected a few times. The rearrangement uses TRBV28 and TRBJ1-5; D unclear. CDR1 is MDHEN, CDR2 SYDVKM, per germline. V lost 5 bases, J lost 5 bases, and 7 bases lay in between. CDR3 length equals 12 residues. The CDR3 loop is CASSMRDQPQHF. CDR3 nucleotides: TGTGCCAGCAGTATGCGGGATCAGCCCCAGCATTTT.

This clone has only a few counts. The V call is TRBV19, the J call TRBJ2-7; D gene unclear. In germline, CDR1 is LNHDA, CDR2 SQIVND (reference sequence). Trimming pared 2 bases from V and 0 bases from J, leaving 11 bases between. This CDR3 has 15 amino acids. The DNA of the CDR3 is TGTGCCAGTAGTATACTCGGCAGAACCTCCTACGAGCAGTACTTC. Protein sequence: CASSILGRTSYEQYF.